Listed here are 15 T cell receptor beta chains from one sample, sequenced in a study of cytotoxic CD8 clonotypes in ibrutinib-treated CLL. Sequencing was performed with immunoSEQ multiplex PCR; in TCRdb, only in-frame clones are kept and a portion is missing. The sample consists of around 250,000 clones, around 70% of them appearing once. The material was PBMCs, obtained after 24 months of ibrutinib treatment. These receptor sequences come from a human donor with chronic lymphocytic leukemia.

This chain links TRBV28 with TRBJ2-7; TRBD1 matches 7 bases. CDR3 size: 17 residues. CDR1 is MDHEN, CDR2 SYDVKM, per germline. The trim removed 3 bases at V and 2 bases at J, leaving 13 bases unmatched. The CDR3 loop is CASSFAISTGSTYEQYF. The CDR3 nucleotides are TGTGCCAGCAGTTTTGCAATCTCGACAGGGAGTACCTACGAGCAGTACTTC.

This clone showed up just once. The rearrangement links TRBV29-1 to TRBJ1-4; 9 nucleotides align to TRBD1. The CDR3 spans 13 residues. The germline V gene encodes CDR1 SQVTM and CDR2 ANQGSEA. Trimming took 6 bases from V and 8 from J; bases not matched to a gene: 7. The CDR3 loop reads CSVETGGREKLFF. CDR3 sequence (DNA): TGCAGCGTAGAAACAGGGGGCAGGGAAAAACTGTTTTTT.

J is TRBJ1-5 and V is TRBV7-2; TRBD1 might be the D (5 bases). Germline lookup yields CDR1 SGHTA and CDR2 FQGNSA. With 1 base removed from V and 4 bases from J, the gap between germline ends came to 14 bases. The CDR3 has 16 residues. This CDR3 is CASSLDVGLSNQPQHF. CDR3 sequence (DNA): TGTGCCAGCAGCTTAGATGTGGGGCTATCAAATCAGCCCCAGCATTTT.

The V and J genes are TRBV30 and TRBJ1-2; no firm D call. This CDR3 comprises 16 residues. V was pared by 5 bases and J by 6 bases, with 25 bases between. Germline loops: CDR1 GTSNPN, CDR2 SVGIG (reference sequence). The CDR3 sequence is CAWEPTNRAPRNGYTF. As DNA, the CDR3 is TGTGCCTGGGAACCGACTAACAGAGCCCCTAGAAATGGCTACACCTTC.

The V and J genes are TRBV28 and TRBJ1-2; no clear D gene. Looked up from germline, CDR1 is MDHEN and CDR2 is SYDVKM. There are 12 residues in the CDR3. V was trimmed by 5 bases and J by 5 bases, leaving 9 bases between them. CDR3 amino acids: CASSSEGYGYTF. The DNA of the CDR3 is TGTGCCAGCAGTAGCGAAGGATATGGCTACACCTTC.

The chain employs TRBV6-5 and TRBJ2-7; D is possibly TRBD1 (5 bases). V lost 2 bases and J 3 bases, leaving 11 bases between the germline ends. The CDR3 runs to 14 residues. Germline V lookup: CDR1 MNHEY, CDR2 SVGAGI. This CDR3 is CASSYGSGIYEQYF. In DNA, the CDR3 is TGTGCCAGCAGTTACGGTTCAGGGATCTACGAGCAGTACTTC.

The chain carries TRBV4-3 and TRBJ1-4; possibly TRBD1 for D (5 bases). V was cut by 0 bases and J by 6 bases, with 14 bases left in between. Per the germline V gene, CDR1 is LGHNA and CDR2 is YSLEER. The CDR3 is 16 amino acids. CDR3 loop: CASSQDGGGVDEKLFF. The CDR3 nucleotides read TGCGCCAGCAGCCAAGATGGGGGAGGGGTCGATGAAAAACTGTTTTTT.

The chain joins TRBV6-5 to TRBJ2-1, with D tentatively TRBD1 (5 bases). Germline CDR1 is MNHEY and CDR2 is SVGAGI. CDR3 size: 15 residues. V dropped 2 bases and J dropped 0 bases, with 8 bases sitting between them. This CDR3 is CASSYQGSSYNEQFF. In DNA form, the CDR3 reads TGTGCCAGCAGTTACCAGGGTTCCTCCTACAATGAGCAGTTCTTC.

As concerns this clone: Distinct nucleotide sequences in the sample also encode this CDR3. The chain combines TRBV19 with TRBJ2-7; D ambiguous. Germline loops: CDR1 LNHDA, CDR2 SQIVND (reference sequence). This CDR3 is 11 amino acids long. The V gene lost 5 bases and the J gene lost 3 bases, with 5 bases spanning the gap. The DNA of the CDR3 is TGTGCCAGTAGTTCGAGCTACGAGCAGTACTTC. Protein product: CASSSSYEQYF. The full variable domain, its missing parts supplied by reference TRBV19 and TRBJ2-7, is DGGITQSPKYLFRKEGQNVTLSCEQNLNHDAMYWYRQDPGQGLRLIYYSQIVNDFQKGDIAEGYSVSREKKESFPLTVTSAQKNPTAFYLCASSSSYEQYFGPGTRLTVT.

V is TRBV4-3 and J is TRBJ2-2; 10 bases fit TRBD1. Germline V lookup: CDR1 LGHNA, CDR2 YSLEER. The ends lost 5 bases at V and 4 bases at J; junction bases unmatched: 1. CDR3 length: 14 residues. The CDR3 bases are TGCGCCAGCAGCAGGACAGGGGGCACCGGGGAGCTGTTTTTT. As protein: CASSRTGGTGELFF.

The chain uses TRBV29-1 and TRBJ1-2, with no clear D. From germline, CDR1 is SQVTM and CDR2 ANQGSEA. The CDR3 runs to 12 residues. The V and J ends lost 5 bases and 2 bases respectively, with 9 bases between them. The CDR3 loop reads CSVFAVNYGYTF. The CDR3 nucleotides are TGCAGCGTTTTTGCCGTGAACTATGGCTACACCTTC.

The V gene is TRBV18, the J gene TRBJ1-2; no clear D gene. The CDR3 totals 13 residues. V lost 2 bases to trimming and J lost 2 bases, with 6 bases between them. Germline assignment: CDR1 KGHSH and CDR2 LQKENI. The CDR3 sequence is CASSPGLNYGYTF. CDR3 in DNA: TGTGCCAGCTCACCAGGATTAAACTATGGCTACACCTTC. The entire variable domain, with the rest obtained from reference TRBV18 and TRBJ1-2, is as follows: NAGVMQNPRHLVRRRGQEARLRCSPMKGHSHVYWYRQLPEEGLKFMVYLQKENIIDESGMPKERFSAEFPKEGPSILRIQQVVRGDSAAYFCASSPGLNYGYTFGSGTRLTVV.

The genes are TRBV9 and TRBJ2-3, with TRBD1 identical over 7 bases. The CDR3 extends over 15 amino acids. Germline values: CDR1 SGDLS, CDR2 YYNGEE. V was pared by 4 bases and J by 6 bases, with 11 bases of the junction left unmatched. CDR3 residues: CASSLYRGQEDTQYF. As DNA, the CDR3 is TGTGCCAGCAGCCTTTACAGGGGCCAGGAGGATACGCAGTATTTT.

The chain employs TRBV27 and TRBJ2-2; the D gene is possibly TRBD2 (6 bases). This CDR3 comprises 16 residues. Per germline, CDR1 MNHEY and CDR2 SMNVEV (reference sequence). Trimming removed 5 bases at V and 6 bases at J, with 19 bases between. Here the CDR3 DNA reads TGTGCCAGCAGTCCAAAAGGCGGGACCGTATCCGGGGAGCTGTTTTTT. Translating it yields CASSPKGGTVSGELFF.

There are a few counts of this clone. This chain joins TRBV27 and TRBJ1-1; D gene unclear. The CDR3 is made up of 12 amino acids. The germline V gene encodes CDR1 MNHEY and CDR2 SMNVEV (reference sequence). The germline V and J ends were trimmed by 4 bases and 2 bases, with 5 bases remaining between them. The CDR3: CASSSGNTEAFF. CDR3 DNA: TGTGCCAGCAGTTCCGGTAACACTGAAGCTTTCTTT.